This T cell receptor (beta chain) is drawn from a study of OX40 agonist ivuxolimab in advanced cancers. On the study more broadly: The study reported partial responses in three patients: one hepatocellular carcinoma, two cutaneous melanoma.

This CDR3 contains 16 residues. Unmatched junction bases numbered 5, after V lost 0 bases and J lost 2 bases. Germline V gene data show CDR1 as LGHNA and CDR2 as YNFKEQ. This clone appeared once. Clones were sequenced by immunoSEQ multiplex PCR, and TCRdb holds only the in-frame ones, with some missing. The top ten clones hold around 0.64% of a sample with tens of thousands of clones, approximately 92% of them seen once. Material: CD4+ or CD8+ T cells sorted from blood, obtained in a trial of the OX40 agonist ivuxolimab. The chain recombines TRBV4-2 with TRBJ2-3; 7 bases line up with TRBD2. The receptor's source is an adult with an advanced solid tumor such as melanoma, head and neck, liver or kidney cancer. Written as DNA, the CDR3 is TGTGCCAGCAGCCAAGATACGACTAGCCCCACAGATACGCAGTATTTT. The encoded protein is CASSQDTTSPTDTQYF.